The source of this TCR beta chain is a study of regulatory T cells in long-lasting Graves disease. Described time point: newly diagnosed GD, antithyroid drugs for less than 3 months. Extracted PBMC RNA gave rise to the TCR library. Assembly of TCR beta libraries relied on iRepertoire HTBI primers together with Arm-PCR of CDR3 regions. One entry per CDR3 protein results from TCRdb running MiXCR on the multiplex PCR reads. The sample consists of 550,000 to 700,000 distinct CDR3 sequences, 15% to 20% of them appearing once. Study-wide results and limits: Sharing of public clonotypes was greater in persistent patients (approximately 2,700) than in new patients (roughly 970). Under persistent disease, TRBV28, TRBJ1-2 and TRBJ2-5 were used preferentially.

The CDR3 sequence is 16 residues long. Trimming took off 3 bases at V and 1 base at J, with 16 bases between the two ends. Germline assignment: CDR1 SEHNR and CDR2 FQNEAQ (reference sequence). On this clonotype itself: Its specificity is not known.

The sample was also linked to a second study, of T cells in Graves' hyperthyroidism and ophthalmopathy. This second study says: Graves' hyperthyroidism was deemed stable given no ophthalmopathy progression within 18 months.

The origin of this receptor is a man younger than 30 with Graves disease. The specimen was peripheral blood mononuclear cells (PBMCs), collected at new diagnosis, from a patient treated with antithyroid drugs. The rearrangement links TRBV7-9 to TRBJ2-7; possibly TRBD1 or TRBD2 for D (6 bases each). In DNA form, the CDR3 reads TGTGCCAGCAGCTTCAATAGTAGAGGGGGGTCCTACGAGCAGTACTTC. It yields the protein CASSFNSRGGSYEQYF. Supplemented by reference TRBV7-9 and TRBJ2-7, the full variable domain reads DTGVSQNPRHKITKRGQNVTFRCDPISEHNRLYWYRQTLGQGPEFLTYFQNEAQLEKSRLLSDRFSAERPKGSFSTLEIQRTEQGDSAMYLCASSFNSRGGSYEQYFGPGTRLTVT.